This is a list of T cell receptor beta chains from one sample in a study of CD8+ T cells in alopecia areata. TCRdb's table, derived via immunoSEQ multiplex PCR, lists solely in-frame clones and lacks some. This table has about 190,000 clones, roughly three fifths appearing once. The sample was CD4+ T cells sorted from blood, taken at week 4, from a patient treated with tofacitinib. These receptors all come from a human donor with alopecia areata. Both conserved end residues are part of each CDR3.

CDR3aa,v_gene,j_gene
CASSLAGAYEQYF,TRBV7-9,TRBJ2-7
CASTPTAGDSETQYF,TRBV7-9,TRBJ2-5
CASSLYNEQFF,TRBV4-1,TRBJ2-1
CSVEDHGLAGLEAGETQYF,TRBV29-1,TRBJ2-5
CAWSRGQEVEKLFF,TRBV30,TRBJ1-4
CASSYTDTQYF,TRBV11-2,TRBJ2-3
CAWSGSLTYGYTF,TRBV30,TRBJ1-2
CASSSRDRGGEKLFF,TRBV13,TRBJ1-4
CASSAYTVYNEQFF,TRBV9,TRBJ2-1
CASSPLTGSGYEQYF,TRBV7-2,TRBJ2-7
CASSAFDRNTEAFF,TRBV9,TRBJ1-1
CASSLIPTFDEQFF,TRBV5-1,TRBJ2-1
CASSREDTTEAFF,TRBV4-3,TRBJ1-1
CASFGMNQPQHF,TRBV28,TRBJ1-5
CASSERYAGTGRNEQYF,TRBV6-1,TRBJ2-7
CAWALPGGAKNIQYF,TRBV30,TRBJ2-4
CASSPDRTEQFF,TRBV5-6,TRBJ2-1
CSVGTGLGNEQFF,TRBV29-1,TRBJ2-1
CASSLEAGLEQFF,TRBV5-1,TRBJ2-1
CAWSARDLGTDTQYF,TRBV30,TRBJ2-3
CASSLAAGYGTDTQYF,TRBV7-2,TRBJ2-3
CATSRERLAGSNEQFF,TRBV15,TRBJ2-1
CASSLRGQRWEETQYF,TRBV11-2,TRBJ2-5
CSVEDTGTGMKQYF,TRBV29-1,TRBJ2-7
CASSQQATGREGHNEQFF,TRBV4-1,TRBJ2-1
CASSPRGRENTEAFF,TRBV9,TRBJ1-1
CASSPDAGAEQYF,TRBV18,TRBJ2-7
CASSQGQSNQPQHF,TRBV11-2,TRBJ1-5
CAWRGANTGELFF,TRBV30,TRBJ2-2
CAWSGDPARYPTDTQYF,TRBV30,TRBJ2-3
CACLNRDREFQETQYF,TRBV30,TRBJ2-5
CASSLQGQGFSEQYF,TRBV7-2,TRBJ2-7
CSVSGTSGANVLTF,TRBV29-1,TRBJ2-6
CASSRGQNLYNEQFF,TRBV4-3,TRBJ2-1
CASSDSSGANVLTF,TRBV28,TRBJ2-6
CASSFLQQNEVWSPGYTF,TRBV5-1,TRBJ1-2
CASSQRAGGIQETQYF,TRBV7-3,TRBJ2-5
CASRLARTSSEQYF,TRBV28,TRBJ2-7
CASSLGPTTEAFF,TRBV6-5,TRBJ1-1
CASSVNVLAGGSNEQFF,TRBV9,TRBJ2-1